These T cell receptor beta chains were read from a single sample in a study of blood T cells in healthy people across ages. TCRdb reprocessed the 5' RACE reads with MiXCR, giving one entry per CDR3 protein. This sample has some 780,000 distinct CDR3 sequences; 56% occur once, and the top ten carry 20% to 30%. Sequenced sample: blood. These receptors originate from a man aged 35 to 55 in good health. Both conserved end residues are part of each CDR3. The D gene is left open where the match is weak. Only part of the rows carry a size: once, few, many, or a class if the clone is expanded.

clone_size: NA
j_call: TRBJ2-3
v_call: TRBV6-5
d_call: NA
cdr3_nt: TGTGCCAGCAGTTACGGGACAGTTCGGAGCGGGACGCAGTATTTT
cdr3_aa: CASSYGTVRSGTQYF

clone_size: NA
j_call: TRBJ2-1
v_call: TRBV4-2
d_call: NA
cdr3_nt: TGTGCCAGCAGCCAAGGGGTGGCAGACGAGCAGTTCTTC
cdr3_aa: CASSQGVADEQFF

clone_size: NA
j_call: TRBJ2-2
v_call: TRBV12-3/TRBV12-4
d_call: NA
cdr3_nt: TGTGCCAGCGGTAGATCTCCCGGGGAGCTGTTTTTT
cdr3_aa: CASGRSPGELFF

clone_size: once
j_call: TRBJ2-1
v_call: TRBV7-3
d_call: TRBD2
cdr3_nt: TGTGCCAGCAGCCGGGACTACATTGAGCAGTTCTTC
cdr3_aa: CASSRDYIEQFF

clone_size: NA
j_call: TRBJ2-7
v_call: TRBV20-1
d_call: NA
cdr3_nt: TGCAGTGCTAGAGATAGTACAGGGCACTACGAGCAGTACTTC
cdr3_aa: CSARDSTGHYEQYF

clone_size: NA
j_call: TRBJ2-7
v_call: TRBV12-3/TRBV12-4
d_call: TRBD2
cdr3_nt: TGTGCCAGCAGTACCGTCCAGGGGCTAGCGGGAGTCGACGAGCAGTACTTC
cdr3_aa: CASSTVQGLAGVDEQYF

clone_size: NA
j_call: TRBJ1-5
v_call: TRBV20-1
d_call: TRBD1
cdr3_nt: TGCAGTGCTAGAGAAGGGACAGGAGATCAGCCCCAGCATTTT
cdr3_aa: CSAREGTGDQPQHF

clone_size: NA
j_call: TRBJ2-1
v_call: TRBV6-1
d_call: TRBD1
cdr3_nt: TGTGCCAGCAGCCTGACAGGGGGATCGGGGGCCTCCTACAATGAGCAGTTCTTC
cdr3_aa: CASSLTGGSGASYNEQFF

clone_size: NA
j_call: TRBJ2-5
v_call: TRBV4-3
d_call: TRBD2
cdr3_nt: TGCGCCAGCAGCCAAGAACGCCTAGCGGGATCCGATCTGTACTTC
cdr3_aa: CASSQERLAGSDLYF

clone_size: NA
j_call: TRBJ2-3
v_call: TRBV20-1
d_call: NA
cdr3_nt: TGCAGTGCTAGTGCGGGGATTAGCTCTTGGGATACGCAGTATTTT
cdr3_aa: CSASAGISSWDTQYF

clone_size: NA
j_call: TRBJ2-7
v_call: TRBV15
d_call: NA
cdr3_nt: TGTGCCACCAGCAGAGGTCCAGGGTACGAGCAGTACTTC
cdr3_aa: CATSRGPGYEQYF

clone_size: few
j_call: TRBJ2-5
v_call: TRBV9
d_call: TRBD2
cdr3_nt: TGTGCCAGCAGCGTTAGCGGGAGCGGAGAGACCCAGTACTTC
cdr3_aa: CASSVSGSGETQYF

clone_size: NA
j_call: TRBJ1-2
v_call: TRBV7-2
d_call: TRBD1
cdr3_nt: TGTGCCAGCAGCTTAGCAGGGGGCGCGCGGGGCTACACCTTC
cdr3_aa: CASSLAGGARGYTF

clone_size: NA
j_call: TRBJ2-1
v_call: TRBV4-2
d_call: TRBD1
cdr3_nt: TGTGCCAGCAGCCAAGCCGGGACAGGGGGCTTGAACGAGCAGTTCTTC
cdr3_aa: CASSQAGTGGLNEQFF

clone_size: few
j_call: TRBJ2-7
v_call: TRBV29-1
d_call: TRBD2
cdr3_nt: TGCAGCGTTTCCGCGGGGGACTCCTACGAGCAGTACTTC
cdr3_aa: CSVSAGDSYEQYF

clone_size: NA
j_call: TRBJ2-4
v_call: TRBV20-1
d_call: NA
cdr3_nt: TGCAGTGCTCCTGCGGAGTCGAAAAACATTCAGTACTTC
cdr3_aa: CSAPAESKNIQYF

clone_size: few
j_call: TRBJ1-5
v_call: TRBV27
d_call: NA
cdr3_nt: TGTGCCAGCAGTTTCGCATCTTATCAGCCCCAGCATTTT
cdr3_aa: CASSFASYQPQHF

clone_size: few
j_call: TRBJ1-2
v_call: TRBV9
d_call: TRBD1
cdr3_nt: TGTGCCAGCAGCTCGAATGGGACAGGTGGAAACTATGGCTACACCTTC
cdr3_aa: CASSSNGTGGNYGYTF

clone_size: NA
j_call: TRBJ2-3
v_call: TRBV6-4
d_call: NA
cdr3_nt: TGTACCAGCAGTGACGCTCCACAGTGGGCAGATACGCAGTATTTT
cdr3_aa: CTSSDAPQWADTQYF

clone_size: NA
j_call: TRBJ2-3
v_call: TRBV4-3
d_call: NA
cdr3_nt: TGCGCCAGCAGCCAAGAGGACTCCTCTAGCACAGATACGCAGTATTTT
cdr3_aa: CASSQEDSSSTDTQYF

clone_size: NA
j_call: TRBJ2-3
v_call: TRBV12-3/TRBV12-4
d_call: NA
cdr3_nt: TGTGCCAGCAGTTTAGATGGGATTGGACCCACAGATACGCAGTATTTT
cdr3_aa: CASSLDGIGPTDTQYF